The T cell receptor beta chain described here comes from a study of blood T cell repertoires in COVID-19. Study overall: COVID-19 samples collected from the United States, Italy and Spain covered acute and convalescent phases.

The CDR3 totals 14 residues. V lost 4 bases, J lost 2 bases, and 4 bases stayed unmatched. CDR1 WSHSY and CDR2 SAAADI come from the germline V gene. This table comes from immunoSEQ multiplex PCR, and its TCRdb copy is limited to in-frame clones, with some not included. Here the sample spans about 100,000 clones, over 80% being singletons. This rearrangement joins TRBV10-2 to TRBJ1-2, with TRBD1 matching over 7 bases. Sequences were obtained from peripheral blood. This receptor was taken from a man aged 50 to 60 with active COVID-19. CDR3 sequence: CASSADRDNYGYTF. In DNA form, the CDR3 reads TGCGCCAGCAGTGCCGACAGGGACAACTATGGCTACACCTTC.